This T cell receptor (beta chain) was captured by sequencing in a study of PD-1 blockade in classical Hodgkin lymphoma. Study-wide results and caveats: Repertoire difference causes, possibly disease activity or prior therapy, remain undefined.

Of note for this clone: What it binds is unknown.

The CDR3 sequence is 20 residues long. J was trimmed by 4 bases and V by 2 bases; bases with no gene match: 19. Germline V CDR1 and CDR2: SGHVS, FQNEAQ. Time point of the sample: newly diagnosed, previously untreated cHL patient sample. Out of thawed PBMCs, magnetic negative selection purified CD4+ T cells. Untreated, newly diagnosed classical Hodgkin lymphoma PBMCs were comparators. Sequencing used immunoSEQ multiplex PCR; TCRdb keeps in-frame clones, though not all of them. The top ten clones hold 0.51% of a sample with 15,000 to 20,000 clones, about 90% of them seen once. This chain uses TRBV7-8 with TRBJ2-3; 9 positions match TRBD2. This TCR came from a human donor with classical Hodgkin lymphoma. Sequencing was done on a sample of CD4+ T cells from blood. DNA for the CDR3: TGTGCCAGCAGCTTATCCGGGCGGGGGAGATTAGCGGGAGTGGCAGATACGCAGTATTTT. Translated, it gives CASSLSGRGRLAGVADTQYF.